The following is a TCR beta chain sequence with its context. The entry originates in a study of T cell responses to AZD1222 COVID-19 vaccine. This table comes from immunoSEQ multiplex PCR, and its TCRdb copy is limited to in-frame clones, with some not included. The sample has 95,000 to 100,000 clones; approximately 86% are singletons. The CDR3 spans 14 residues. V dropped 4 bases and J dropped 3 bases, with 14 bases sitting between them. Germline values: CDR1 SGHRS, CDR2 YFSETQ. This specimen was peripheral blood, taken on day 0 of AZD1222 vaccination. This receptor was obtained from an adult in good health. The chain joins TRBV5-1 to TRBJ2-7; D is perhaps TRBD1 (7 bases). CDR3 protein: CASSPQGGGYEQYF. CDR3 DNA: TGCGCCAGCAGCCCGCAGGGGGGCGGCTACGAGCAGTACTTC.